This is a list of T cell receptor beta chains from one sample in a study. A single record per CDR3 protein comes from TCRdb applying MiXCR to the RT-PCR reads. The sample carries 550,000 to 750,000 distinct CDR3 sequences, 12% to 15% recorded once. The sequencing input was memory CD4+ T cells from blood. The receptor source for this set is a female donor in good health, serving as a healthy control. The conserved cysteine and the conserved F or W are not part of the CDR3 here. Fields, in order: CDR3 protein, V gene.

CDR3 protein: SASSALGAYEQY
V gene: TRBV20-1

CDR3 protein: SATRTDTQY
V gene: TRBV20-1

CDR3 protein: SVEVGQGAGGYT
V gene: TRBV29-1

CDR3 protein: ASSAANSPLH
V gene: TRBV27

CDR3 protein: ASSSGRPGEKLF
V gene: TRBV7-6

CDR3 protein: ASSHGRMGTDTQY
V gene: TRBV7-2

CDR3 protein: ASSWTRAETQY
V gene: TRBV27

CDR3 protein: ASSSPSGKIGNEQF
V gene: TRBV5-1

CDR3 protein: ASRNVGLEAF
V gene: TRBV12-3/TRBV12-4

CDR3 protein: ASSYLTGTTQY
V gene: TRBV6-6

CDR3 protein: ASRGNRDEQF
V gene: TRBV28

CDR3 protein: ASSPQAQGMNTEAF
V gene: TRBV18

CDR3 protein: ATSRDQDRVALTQY
V gene: TRBV15

CDR3 protein: VSSFGGDNEQF
V gene: TRBV5-1

CDR3 protein: ASSEESGSDETQY
V gene: TRBV6-1

CDR3 protein: ASLTPGETQY
V gene: TRBV2

CDR3 protein: ASSFGQVLTGELF
V gene: TRBV12-3/TRBV12-4

CDR3 protein: ATSGGTGSQY
V gene: TRBV15

CDR3 protein: ASRSEGGSYNEQF
V gene: TRBV5-1

CDR3 protein: SAYSPLGQLNTEAF
V gene: TRBV20-1

CDR3 protein: ASSPGTSGTQNEQF
V gene: TRBV12-3/TRBV12-4

CDR3 protein: ASSYSNNPGYEQY
V gene: TRBV6-5

CDR3 protein: ASSVAYGTGELF
V gene: TRBV9

CDR3 protein: ASSRGGAGDTEAF
V gene: TRBV5-1

CDR3 protein: ATAANTEAF
V gene: TRBV20-1

CDR3 protein: SVDAGATQY
V gene: TRBV29-1

CDR3 protein: SARDLRRGRNEQF
V gene: TRBV20-1

CDR3 protein: ASSLSAGGLTGELF
V gene: TRBV5-1

CDR3 protein: ASSPPWGGDGYT
V gene: TRBV12-3/TRBV12-4

CDR3 protein: ASRVYSNQPQH
V gene: TRBV2

CDR3 protein: SGTGGAGELF
V gene: TRBV20-1

CDR3 protein: ASSFLGGTSTDTQY
V gene: TRBV5-1

CDR3 protein: ASSQDVTVLSKNIQY
V gene: TRBV4-2

CDR3 protein: ASSLSGVGAEAF
V gene: TRBV7-3

CDR3 protein: ASSLDSGNEQF
V gene: TRBV7-9

CDR3 protein: ASSPEGTSGREQF
V gene: TRBV7-2

CDR3 protein: ASSEPGVGANVLT
V gene: TRBV25-1

CDR3 protein: ASALVAKNIQY
V gene: TRBV2

CDR3 protein: SASLRGNEQY
V gene: TRBV20-1

CDR3 protein: ASSLIGRGYNEQF
V gene: TRBV5-1

CDR3 protein: AISEDREDGYT
V gene: TRBV10-3

CDR3 protein: ASTPSGAGRYNEQF
V gene: TRBV5-1

CDR3 protein: ASSLYGPGGEQF
V gene: TRBV3-1

CDR3 protein: ASSGTGGTFLGELF
V gene: TRBV5-6

CDR3 protein: ASSLGGGGSYEQY
V gene: TRBV7-2

CDR3 protein: ASSPEQEPF
V gene: TRBV18

CDR3 protein: ASSRGGGRGDTEAF
V gene: TRBV27

CDR3 protein: ASSVTRQGTYGYT
V gene: TRBV9

CDR3 protein: SARDLDRADEKLF
V gene: TRBV20-1

CDR3 protein: ASSRPVGTSGTGTQY
V gene: TRBV12-3/TRBV12-4

CDR3 protein: ASSPSGSNQPQH
V gene: TRBV18

CDR3 protein: SANGLYGYT
V gene: TRBV20-1

CDR3 protein: ASSLVRGPNEQF
V gene: TRBV5-1

CDR3 protein: ASRGPGTGRETQY
V gene: TRBV12-3/TRBV12-4

CDR3 protein: ASSFELVSGSDTQY
V gene: TRBV7-9